The rows below give T cell receptor beta chains drawn from one sample of a study of blood T cells in healthy people across ages. TCRdb redid the calling of the 5' RACE reads with MiXCR, one entry per CDR3 protein. Found here are roughly 1.9 million distinct CDR3 sequences, about two fifths of them singletons; the top ten hold under 25%. Input material: blood. The receptors stem from a human donor in good health. Both conserved end residues are part of each CDR3. D genes are given only for firm matches. Clone sizes are given selectively: once, few, many, or a class where the clone is expanded.

D gene	V gene	clone size	J gene	CDR3 protein	CDR3 DNA
.	TRBV24-1	few	TRBJ2-1	CATSDRLVGEQFF	TGTGCCACCAGTGATCGACTAGTGGGTGAACAGTTCTTC
.	TRBV6-2/TRBV6-3	few	TRBJ1-5	CASSFNTRQPQHF	TGTGCCAGCAGTTTCAATACACGCCAGCCCCAGCATTTT
.	TRBV18	.	TRBJ1-1	CASSPEIEVNTEAFF	TGTGCCAGCTCACCAGAGATCGAAGTGAACACTGAAGCTTTCTTT
.	TRBV29-1	few	TRBJ2-1	CRAGMGAEQFF	TGCAGGGCGGGAATGGGGGCTGAGCAGTTCTTC
.	TRBV27	few	TRBJ2-3	CASSLLGNTQYF	TGTGCCAGCAGTTTATTAGGTAATACGCAGTATTTT
.	TRBV15	.	TRBJ2-5	CATSRDVRGTPPQETQYF	TGTGCCACCAGCAGAGATGTACGGGGAACGCCCCCCCAAGAGACCCAGTACTTC
.	TRBV10-3	few	TRBJ2-5	CAISEGPWETQYF	TGTGCCATCAGTGAGGGTCCGTGGGAGACCCAGTACTTC
.	TRBV7-2	.	TRBJ2-5	CASSLGFYYSNQETQYF	TGTGCCAGCAGCTTAGGTTTTTACTACAGTAACCAAGAGACCCAGTACTTC
.	TRBV30	few	TRBJ2-7	CAWNRGRSSYEQYF	TGTGCCTGGAATCGAGGACGGTCCTCCTACGAGCAGTACTTC
TRBD1	TRBV9	.	TRBJ2-1	CASSPRLRQGALDWAGEQFF	TGTGCCAGCAGCCCCAGGTTGAGACAGGGGGCCTTGGATTGGGCGGGTGAGCAGTTCTTC
.	TRBV11-2	.	TRBJ1-1	CASSLGSAVTNTEAFF	TGTGCCAGCAGCTTAGGGTCGGCGGTGACGAACACTGAAGCTTTCTTT
.	TRBV29-1	many	TRBJ1-2	CSVESGSGYTF	TGCAGCGTTGAATCGGGGAGCGGCTACACCTTC
.	TRBV11-2	few	TRBJ2-5	CASSLLLDPRENQETQYF	TGTGCCAGCAGCTTATTACTGGACCCCCGTGAGAATCAAGAGACCCAGTACTTC
.	TRBV15	.	TRBJ1-4	CATSRAGSLGEKLFF	TGTGCCACCAGCAGAGCAGGGAGCCTTGGCGAAAAACTGTTTTTT
.	TRBV7-2	few	TRBJ2-4	CASIQDGRQNIQYF	TGTGCCAGCATCCAGGACGGCCGACAAAACATTCAGTACTTC
.	TRBV7-2	.	TRBJ2-7	CASSSYVAYSYEQYF	TGTGCCAGCAGCTCCTACGTGGCCTACTCCTACGAGCAGTACTTC
TRBD1	TRBV29-1	.	TRBJ2-5	CSVAGQGAWETQYF	TGCAGCGTTGCCGGACAGGGGGCTTGGGAGACCCAGTACTTC
TRBD2	TRBV20-1	.	TRBJ2-1	CSARVSSGGESKPRYNEQFF	TGCAGTGCTAGAGTTTCTAGCGGGGGGGAAAGCAAGCCCCGTTACAATGAGCAGTTCTTC
TRBD1	TRBV30	.	TRBJ2-1	CAWGQGSYNEQFF	TGTGCCTGGGGACAGGGCTCCTACAATGAGCAGTTCTTC
.	TRBV27	many	TRBJ2-7	CASSLSGQGGTYEQYF	TGTGCCAGCAGTTTAAGCGGGCAGGGTGGGACCTACGAGCAGTACTTC
.	TRBV10-2	.	TRBJ2-7	CASSRATYEQYF	TGCGCCAGCAGCAGGGCAACCTACGAGCAGTACTTC
.	TRBV5-1	.	TRBJ2-2	CASTNPGNTGELFF	TGCGCCAGCACTAATCCGGGGAACACCGGGGAGCTGTTTTTT
.	TRBV2	.	TRBJ2-2	CASSTSRQGPGELFF	TGTGCCAGCAGTACTAGCCGACAGGGACCCGGGGAGCTGTTTTTT
.	TRBV7-2	few	TRBJ2-6	CASSLRYTAFGFSGANVLTF	TGTGCCAGCAGCTTACGTTATACCGCCTTCGGTTTCTCTGGGGCCAACGTCCTGACTTTC
TRBD1	TRBV29-1	.	TRBJ2-7	CSVGGRGRIEQYF	TGCAGCGTTGGAGGTAGGGGGCGGATCGAGCAGTACTTC
.	TRBV7-3	.	TRBJ2-6	CASSQQGSDVLTF	TGTGCCAGCAGCCAACAGGGTTCTGACGTCCTGACTTTC
.	TRBV4-1	.	TRBJ1-5	CASSQGTVRNQPQHF	TGCGCCAGCAGCCAAGGGACAGTTCGTAATCAGCCCCAGCATTTT